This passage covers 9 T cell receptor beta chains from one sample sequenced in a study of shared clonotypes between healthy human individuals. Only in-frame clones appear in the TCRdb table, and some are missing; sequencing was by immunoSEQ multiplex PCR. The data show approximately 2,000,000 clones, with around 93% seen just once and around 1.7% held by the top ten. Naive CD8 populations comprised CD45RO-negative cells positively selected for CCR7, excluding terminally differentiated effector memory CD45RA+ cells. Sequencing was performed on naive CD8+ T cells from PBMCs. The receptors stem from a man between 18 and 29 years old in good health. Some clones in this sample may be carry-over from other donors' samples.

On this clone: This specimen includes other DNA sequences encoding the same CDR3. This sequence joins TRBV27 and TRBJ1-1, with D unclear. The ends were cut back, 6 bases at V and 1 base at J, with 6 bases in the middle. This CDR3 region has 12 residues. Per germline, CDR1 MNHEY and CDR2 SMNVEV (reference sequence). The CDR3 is CASRVGNTEAFF. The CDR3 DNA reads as TGTGCCAGCAGAGTCGGGAACACTGAAGCTTTCTTT.

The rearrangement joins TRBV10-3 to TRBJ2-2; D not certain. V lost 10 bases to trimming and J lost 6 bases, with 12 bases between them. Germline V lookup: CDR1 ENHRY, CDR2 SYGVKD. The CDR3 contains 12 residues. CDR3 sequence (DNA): TGTGCCACGGCACCCGGCGCCGGGGAGCTGTTTTTT. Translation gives CATAPGAGELFF.

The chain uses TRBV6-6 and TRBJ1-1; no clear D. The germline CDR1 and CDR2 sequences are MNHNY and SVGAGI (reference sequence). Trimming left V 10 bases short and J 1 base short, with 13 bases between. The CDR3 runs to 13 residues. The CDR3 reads CATGIGQNTEAFF. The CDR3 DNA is TGTGCCACCGGAATTGGGCAGAACACTGAAGCTTTCTTT.

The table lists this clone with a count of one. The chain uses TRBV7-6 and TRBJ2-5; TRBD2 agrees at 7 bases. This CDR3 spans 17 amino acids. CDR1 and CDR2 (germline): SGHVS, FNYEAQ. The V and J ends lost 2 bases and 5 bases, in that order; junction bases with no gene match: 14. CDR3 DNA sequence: TGTGCCAGCAGCTTACGCTCGGGCAGGGAGGGGTTGGAGACCCAGTACTTC. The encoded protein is CASSLRSGREGLETQYF.

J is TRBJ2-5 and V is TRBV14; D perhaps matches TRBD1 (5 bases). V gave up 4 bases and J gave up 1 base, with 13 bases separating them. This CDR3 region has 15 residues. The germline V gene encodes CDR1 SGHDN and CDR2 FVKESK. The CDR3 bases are TGTGCCAGCAGCCGGTACAGGATGCCCCAAGAGACCCAGTACTTC. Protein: CASSRYRMPQETQYF.

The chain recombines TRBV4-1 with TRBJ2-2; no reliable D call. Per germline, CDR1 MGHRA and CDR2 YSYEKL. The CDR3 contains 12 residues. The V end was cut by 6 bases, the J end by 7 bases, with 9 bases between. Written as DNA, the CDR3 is TGCGCCAGCAGGAACAGCGTCGGGGAGCTGTTTTTT. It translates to CASRNSVGELFF.

CDR3 bases: TGTGCCAGTAGTACCCAGCGGGAGGGCCTTTCCTACAATGAGCAGTTCTTC. Translation: CASSTQREGLSYNEQFF. The V and J genes are TRBV19 and TRBJ2-1; TRBD2 aligns across 10 bases. The junction had 7 bases not matched to a gene; V was cut back by 4 bases and J by 1 base. The CDR3 sequence is 17 residues long. Germline V lookup: CDR1 LNHDA, CDR2 SQIVND (reference sequence).

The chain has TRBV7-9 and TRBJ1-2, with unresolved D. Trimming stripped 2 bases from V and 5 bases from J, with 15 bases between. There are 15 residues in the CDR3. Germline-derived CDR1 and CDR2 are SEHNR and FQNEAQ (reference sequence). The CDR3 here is CASSLNRPDLYGYTF. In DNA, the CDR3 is TGTGCCAGCAGCTTAAACCGCCCAGACCTGTATGGCTACACCTTC. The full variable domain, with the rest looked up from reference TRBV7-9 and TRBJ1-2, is DTGVSQNPRHKITKRGQNVTFRCDPISEHNRLYWYRQTLGQGPEFLTYFQNEAQLEKSRLLSDRFSAERPKGSFSTLEIQRTEQGDSAMYLCASSLNRPDLYGYTFGSGTRLTVV.

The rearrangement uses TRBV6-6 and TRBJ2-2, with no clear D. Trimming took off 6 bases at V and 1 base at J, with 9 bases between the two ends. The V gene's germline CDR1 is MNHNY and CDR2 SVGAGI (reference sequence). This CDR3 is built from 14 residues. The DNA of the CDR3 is TGTGCCAGCAGGGCCAGCGTGAACACCGGGGAGCTGTTTTTT. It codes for CASRASVNTGELFF.